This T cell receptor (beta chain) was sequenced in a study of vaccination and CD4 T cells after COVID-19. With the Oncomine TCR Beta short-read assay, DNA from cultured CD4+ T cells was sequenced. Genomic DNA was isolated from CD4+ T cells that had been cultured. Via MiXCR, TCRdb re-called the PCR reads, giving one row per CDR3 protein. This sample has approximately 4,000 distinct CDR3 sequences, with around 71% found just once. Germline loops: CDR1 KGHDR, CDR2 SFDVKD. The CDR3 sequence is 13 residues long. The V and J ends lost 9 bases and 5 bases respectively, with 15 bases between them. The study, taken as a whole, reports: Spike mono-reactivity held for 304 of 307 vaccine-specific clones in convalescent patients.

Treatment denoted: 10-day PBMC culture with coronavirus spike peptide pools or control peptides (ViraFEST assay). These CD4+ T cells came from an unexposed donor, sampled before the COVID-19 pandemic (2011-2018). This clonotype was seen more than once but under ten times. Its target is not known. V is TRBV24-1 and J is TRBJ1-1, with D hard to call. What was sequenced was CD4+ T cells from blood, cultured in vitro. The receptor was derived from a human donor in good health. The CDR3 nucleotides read TGTGCCACCTCACTCCGGGATCGTACTGAAGCTTTCTTT. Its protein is CATSLRDRTEAFF.